The present entry profiles one T cell receptor beta chain with its context. The antigen remains undetermined. This record comes from a study of T cells in localized non-small cell lung cancer. Overall study findings and caveats: It remains possible that heterogeneity exists, since only one tumor region was sequenced.

Using immunoSEQ multiplex PCR, the repertoire was profiled, and TCRdb retains in-frame clones only, with some absent. The table lists roughly 20,000 clones, approximately 90% of them singletons. This CDR3 region has 14 residues. J lost 2 bases, V lost 4 bases, and 4 bases had no gene match. Germline lookup yields CDR1 SGHNT and CDR2 YYREEE (reference sequence). V gene TRBV5-4 combines with J gene TRBJ2-7, with 9 bases identical to TRBD1. The sequence came from a male donor at least 60 years old with stage I squamous cell lung carcinoma. The source was peripheral blood, collected before any cancer treatment. CDR3 sequence: CASSLDRGAYEQYF. In DNA, the CDR3 is TGTGCCAGCAGCCTCGACAGGGGGGCCTACGAGCAGTACTTC.